This T cell receptor beta chain was captured in a study of CD8+ T cells in alopecia areata. About the study: Those patients who were treated received oral tofacitinib, which was given at 5 to 10 mg twice daily for moderate-to-severe alopecia areata.

Indicated treatment: oral pan-JAK inhibitor, 5-10 mg twice daily. Both CD4+ and CD8+ T cells were separated by sorting PBMCs. Reverse transcribed after extraction, RNA yielded cDNA as the sequencing template. Produced via immunoSEQ multiplex PCR; TCRdb's table is partial and in-frame only. The data contain more than 95,000 clones, approximately 60% of them singletons. Looked up from germline, CDR1 is MNHEY and CDR2 is SVGAGI. Germline trimming cut 2 bases from V and 6 bases from J; bases unmatched to any gene: 5. The CDR3 has 14 amino acids. Details on this clone: Its target is not known.

Study-wide results and limits: Many expanded lesional clones stayed in scalp and blood while on tofacitinib. Tofacitinib significantly brought down scalp clonality and expanded CD8+ clones among top 100.

The sample was CD4+ T cells sorted from blood, taken at week 4, from a patient treated with tofacitinib. This sequence originates from a human donor with alopecia areata. This chain joins TRBV6-5 and TRBJ1-2, with 8 bases lining up with TRBD1. CDR3 loop: CASSYGQGGDGYTF. CDR3 coding DNA: TGTGCCAGCAGTTACGGACAGGGCGGGGATGGCTACACCTTC.